A selection of T cell receptor beta chains follows, all from one sample in a study of shared clonotypes between healthy human individuals. Assay: immunoSEQ multiplex PCR; the TCRdb copy retains only in-frame clones and omits some. In the table there are 1.4 million or so clones, 98% of which are singletons. The sequenced sample consisted of naive CD4+ T cells sorted from blood. Every receptor here comes from a man aged 25-45 years in good health. Each CDR3 is given with its conserved first and last residue. A D gene is named only where the DNA matches it firmly. Expanded clones get a size class; other rows say once, few or many, or leave the size out.

J,D,V,size,CDR3,DNA
TRBJ2-1,TRBD2,TRBV5-8,NA,CASVTTGTSGPSYNEQFF,TGTGCCAGCGTAACCACCGGGACTAGCGGGCCCTCCTACAATGAGCAGTTCTTC
TRBJ2-7,NA,TRBV29-1,NA,CSVRLGYEQYF,TGCAGCGTTCGGCTCGGGTATGAGCAGTACTTC
TRBJ2-5,NA,TRBV11-2,NA,CASSLSPRTQYF,TGTGCCAGCAGCTTATCCCCTCGGACCCAGTACTTC
TRBJ2-1,NA,TRBV11-3,NA,CASSLGRGNEQFF,TGTGCCAGCAGCTTAGGTCGAGGTAATGAGCAGTTCTTC
TRBJ2-7,NA,TRBV18,NA,CASSPRRENEQYF,TGTGCCAGCTCACCACGGAGGGAGAACGAGCAGTACTTC
TRBJ2-3,TRBD2,TRBV7-8,once,CASSWDSGSTQYF,TGTGCCAGCAGCTGGGATAGCGGGAGTACGCAGTATTTT
TRBJ1-5,NA,TRBV7-8,NA,CASSLALRAEYSNQPQHF,TGTGCCAGCAGCTTAGCGCTTAGGGCCGAATATAGCAATCAGCCCCAGCATTTT
TRBJ1-2,NA,TRBV4-1,NA,CASSQEGRPSYGYTF,TGCGCCAGCAGCCAAGAAGGTCGGCCATCCTATGGCTACACCTTC
TRBJ2-7,NA,TRBV11-2,once,CASSRRRANYEQYF,TGTGCCAGCAGCCGTAGGAGGGCTAACTACGAGCAGTACTTC
TRBJ2-5,NA,TRBV5-3,NA,CARSFGRARETQYF,TGTGCCAGAAGCTTCGGCAGGGCGCGAGAGACCCAGTACTTC
TRBJ1-5,NA,TRBV2,NA,CASSETGPSNQPQHF,TGTGCCAGCAGTGAAACGGGGCCGAGCAATCAGCCCCAGCATTTT
TRBJ2-7,TRBD1,TRBV4-1,NA,CASSQEGDSSYEQYF,TGCGCCAGCAGCCAAGAGGGGGACAGCTCCTACGAGCAGTACTTC
TRBJ1-1,NA,TRBV28,NA,CASSLGGNTEAFF,TGTGCCAGCAGTTTGGGAGGGAACACTGAAGCTTTCTTT
TRBJ2-1,TRBD2,TRBV6-6,NA,CASRTSGTYNEQFF,TGTGCCAGCCGGACTAGCGGGACCTACAATGAGCAATTCTTC
TRBJ1-2,NA,TRBV18,once,CASSPPVANYGYTF,TGTGCCAGCTCACCACCCGTAGCTAACTATGGCTACACCTTC